At least ten counts were recorded for the clone carrying this T cell receptor (beta chain). Time point meaning: newly diagnosed GD, antithyroid drugs for less than 3 months. PBMC RNA was the source of the TCR library. This entry comes from a study of regulatory T cells in long-lasting Graves disease. V was trimmed by 4 bases and J by 1 base, leaving 16 bases between them. Germline assignment: CDR1 MNHEY and CDR2 SVGEGT. There are 16 residues in the CDR3. Arm-PCR with iRepertoire HTBI primers amplified the CDR3 regions for these TCR beta libraries. Via MiXCR, TCRdb re-called the multiplex PCR reads, giving one row per CDR3 protein. Of 350,000 to 500,000 distinct CDR3 sequences listed, approximately 16% were seen once; the top ten hold approximately 11%. This same sample was also part of a study on T cells in Graves' hyperthyroidism and ophthalmopathy. That work states: Each patient was aged 18 to 65 and had newly diagnosed hyperthyroidism of under 2 months' duration. Based on clinical symptoms, serum thyroxine and TRAb, thyroid ultrasound and orbital computed tomography, diagnoses were reached. The model predicted ophthalmopathy a median around six months before onset.

The source was peripheral blood mononuclear cells (PBMCs), collected at new diagnosis, from a patient treated with antithyroid drugs. The TCR was taken from a woman younger than 45 with Graves disease. The chain employs TRBV6-2 or TRBV6-3 and TRBJ1-1; D is perhaps TRBD1 (5 bases). The CDR3 protein is CASSFRRGLRNTEAFF. CDR3 coding DNA: TGTGCCAGCAGTTTTAGGCGGGGACTCCGGAACACTGAAGCTTTCTTT.